Below, 5 T cell receptor beta chains from the same sample are listed, as sequenced in a study of blood T cells in healthy people across ages. The authors ran a second PCR of roughly 6 to 11 cycles using a sample-barcoded 5' primer and a J-beta primer mix. TCRdb ran MiXCR on the 5' RACE reads and lists one entry per CDR3 protein. The sample yields 1 million to 1.2 million distinct CDR3 sequences, less than 45% seen once. Sequencing was carried out using blood. The origin of the receptors is a man aged 18-30 years in good health.

The V call is TRBV27, the J call TRBJ2-7; D might be TRBD1 (6 bases). V shed 6 bases and J shed 3 bases, with 12 bases lying between them. Looked up from germline, CDR1 is MNHEY and CDR2 is SMNVEV (reference sequence). The CDR3 loop spans 13 amino acids. CDR3 loop: CASRKDSNYEQYF. The CDR3 DNA sequence: TGTGCCAGCAGAAAGGACAGCAACTACGAGCAGTACTTC.

The V and J genes are TRBV9 and TRBJ2-7; D is ambiguous. The CDR3 spans 13 residues. V was shortened by 0 bases and J by 7 bases, with 11 bases between the two germline ends. Germline V gene sequence: CDR1 SGDLS, CDR2 YYNGEE. CDR3 sequence: CASSVGVLSEQYF. CDR3 nucleotide sequence: TGTGCCAGCAGCGTAGGGGTTCTATCTGAGCAGTACTTC.

The V gene is TRBV5-5, the J gene TRBJ1-2; 8 nucleotides match TRBD1. Looked up from germline, CDR1 is SGHKS and CDR2 is YYEKEE (reference sequence). J was trimmed by 2 bases and V by 0 bases; bases with no gene match: 6. There are 16 residues in the CDR3. The CDR3 loop reads CASSLVGTGENYGYTF. The CDR3 nucleotides read TGTGCCAGCAGCTTGGTCGGGACAGGAGAAAACTATGGCTACACCTTC.

Remarks on this clonotype: It may be a read error: a sequence one base away is much more abundant. CDR3 amino acids: CSVDPGQNHGYTF. The CDR3, as DNA: TGCAGCGTTGACCCAGGACAGAACCATGGCTACACCTTC. The chain uses TRBV29-1 and TRBJ1-2, with D possibly being TRBD1 (6 bases). The CDR3 loop spans 13 amino acids. The germline V and J ends were trimmed by 3 bases and 6 bases, with 14 bases remaining between them. Germline CDR1 reads SQVTM; CDR2 reads ANQGSEA.

J is TRBJ1-2 and V is TRBV5-6; weak D call: TRBD1 (6 bases). The CDR3 runs to 14 residues. Germline values: CDR1 SGHDT, CDR2 YYEEEE. V was clipped by 1 base and J by 4 bases, with 11 bases between them. Here the CDR3 reads CASSLLGAAYGYTF. CDR3 nucleotides: TGTGCCAGCAGCTTGTTGGGGGCAGCCTATGGCTACACCTTC.